Presented here are 28 T cell receptor beta chains from one specimen sequenced in a study of T cell changes during pregnancy in multiple sclerosis. The method was immunoSEQ multiplex PCR; TCRdb's version includes in-frame clones alone and lacks a portion of them. The data contain tens of thousands of clones, roughly 91% of them seen just once; the ten biggest clones take up 0.4% to 0.55%. Sequences were derived from CD4+ T cells from peripheral blood mononuclear cells, sampled after pregnancy. The receptors were sampled from a female donor with multiple sclerosis, enrolled in a pregnancy study.

To note about this clone: The sample carries other DNA sequences with the same CDR3. V usage is TRBV7-9 and J usage is TRBJ1-4; a possible D gene is TRBD1 (5 bases). V was clipped by 2 bases and J by 8 bases, with 12 bases between them. CDR3 length equals 14 residues. The germline V gene encodes CDR1 SEHNR and CDR2 FQNEAQ (reference sequence). Here the CDR3 reads CASSLKGLGEKLFF. The CDR3 region has the DNA TGTGCCAGCAGCTTAAAGGGGCTAGGGGAAAAACTGTTTTTT.

This clone was recorded once. V is TRBV5-1 and J is TRBJ1-6; 9 bases are shared with TRBD1. This CDR3 comprises 14 residues. Germline assignment: CDR1 SGHRS and CDR2 YFSETQ. V shed 4 bases, J shed 9 bases, and the junction held 5 bases outside the gene matches. The CDR3 protein is CASSPGQGFSPLHF. The CDR3 region has the DNA TGCGCCAGCAGCCCGGGACAGGGCTTTTCACCCCTCCACTTT.

The rearrangement joins TRBV7-9 to TRBJ1-2; D is uncertain. The ends were cut back, 6 bases at V and 1 base at J, with 9 bases in the middle. The CDR3 is 13 amino acids. CDR1 and CDR2 (germline): SEHNR, FQNEAQ (reference sequence). In nucleotides, the CDR3 is TGTGCCAGCAGTCCAAATAGTAACTATGGCTACACCTTC. Its protein is CASSPNSNYGYTF.

Only a few counts were recorded for this clone. This chain links TRBV7-2 with TRBJ2-5; 10 bases are shared with TRBD1. V shed 4 bases, J shed 5 bases, and the junction held 7 bases outside the gene matches. The CDR3 covers 15 residues. Germline lookup yields CDR1 SGHTA and CDR2 FQGNSA. CDR3 sequence reads: CASSSTGGNWETQYF. For the CDR3, the DNA is TGTGCCAGCAGCTCGACAGGGGGCAACTGGGAGACCCAGTACTTC.

The chain employs TRBV5-1 and TRBJ1-4; unclear D gene. This CDR3 has 14 residues. Per the germline V gene, CDR1 is SGHRS and CDR2 is YFSETQ. With 4 bases removed from V and 0 bases from J, the gap between germline ends came to 7 bases. CDR3 region: CASSEGSTNEKLFF. The CDR3 DNA reads TGCGCCAGCAGCGAGGGCTCAACTAATGAAAAACTGTTTTTT.

By sample fraction, this clone is medium-sized (0.01 to 0.1%). The genes are TRBV6-1 and TRBJ1-6; weak D call: TRBD1 (5 bases). V was shortened by 6 bases and J by 7 bases, with 16 bases between the two germline ends. Looked up from germline, CDR1 is MNHNS and CDR2 is SASEGT. The CDR3 runs to 15 residues. The CDR3: CASRDRGRGNSPLHF. The CDR3 bases are TGTGCCAGCAGAGATAGGGGCCGAGGAAATTCACCCCTCCACTTT.

The genes are TRBV6-5 and TRBJ2-7; the D is unclear. Germline V lookup: CDR1 MNHEY, CDR2 SVGAGI. Trimming stripped 4 bases from V and 2 bases from J, with 12 bases between. This CDR3 has 14 residues. The CDR3 DNA reads TGTGCCAGCAGTTCACGCGCCGTAGCCTACGAGCAGTACTTC. This sequence encodes CASSSRAVAYEQYF.

The V call is TRBV18, the J call TRBJ1-1, with D uncertain. CDR1 and CDR2 (germline): KGHSH, LQKENI. V was pared by 6 bases and J by 4 bases, with 15 bases between. CDR3 length equals 14 residues. The CDR3 sequence: CASSPRSGGTEAFF. The CDR3 DNA sequence: TGTGCCAGCTCTCCGAGGTCAGGAGGCACTGAAGCTTTCTTT.

J is TRBJ1-1 and V is TRBV11-2, with 7 bases lining up with TRBD1. The CDR3 has 14 amino acids. V lost 4 bases to trimming and J lost 1 base; unmatched junction nucleotides: 3. Looked up from germline, CDR1 is SGHAT and CDR2 is FQNNGV. CDR3 in amino acids: CASSYGQANTEAFF. The CDR3, as DNA: TGTGCCAGCAGCTATGGACAGGCGAACACTGAAGCTTTCTTT. The full variable domain, rest sourced from reference TRBV11-2 and TRBJ1-1, is EAGVAQSPRYKIIEKRQSVAFWCNPISGHATLYWYQQILGQGPKLLIQFQNNGVVDDSQLPKDRFSAERLKGVDSTLKIQPAKLEDSAVYLCASSYGQANTEAFFGQGTRLTVV.

The chain couples TRBV10-3 to TRBJ2-1, with 7 bases identical to TRBD1. The CDR3 runs 13 residues. Trimming removed 5 bases from V and 5 bases from J; junction bases left unmatched: 3. Looked up from germline, CDR1 is ENHRY and CDR2 is SYGVKD. The chain's CDR3 is CAISRTGDNEQFF. CDR3 bases: TGTGCCATCAGTAGGACAGGTGACAATGAGCAGTTCTTC.

The chain has TRBV7-2 and TRBJ2-3, with D possibly being TRBD1 (5 bases). With 11 bases removed from V and 4 bases from J, the gap between germline ends came to 16 bases. Germline CDR1 is SGHTA and CDR2 is FQGNSA. The CDR3 consists of 13 residues. The CDR3 nucleotides are TGTGCCGGGGCAGCAAATCATCCAGATACGCAGTATTTT. It codes for CAGAANHPDTQYF.

The rearrangement joins TRBV5-4 to TRBJ2-3, with TRBD2 identical over 9 bases. The length of the CDR3 is 15 residues. With 3 bases clipped from V and 6 bases from J, the junction kept 8 bases outside the gene matches. The germline gives CDR1 SGHNT, CDR2 YYREEE (reference sequence). DNA of the CDR3: TGTGCCAGCAGCTCGGCGCGGGGGGGGTGGGATACGCAGTATTTT. Encoded protein: CASSSARGGWDTQYF. The full variable domain, with the rest looked up from reference TRBV5-4 and TRBJ2-3, is ETGVTQSPTHLIKTRGQQVTLRCSSQSGHNTVSWYQQALGQGPQFIFQYYREEENGRGNFPPRFSGLQFPNYSSELNVNALELDDSALYLCASSSARGGWDTQYFGPGTRLTVL.

This clone was seen a few times. The CDR3 region has the DNA TGTGCCACTTCGGACAGGGGAGGCACTGAAGCTTTCTTT. Translating it yields CATSDRGGTEAFF. The chain recombines TRBV10-3 with TRBJ1-1, with TRBD1 matching over 9 bases. Germline CDR1 and CDR2: ENHRY and SYGVKD. The junction had 7 bases not matched to a gene; V was cut back by 10 bases and J by 4 bases. The CDR3 consists of 13 residues.

The rearrangement joins TRBV19 to TRBJ2-2, with D possibly matching TRBD1 (5 bases). Germline values: CDR1 LNHDA, CDR2 SQIVND (reference sequence). This CDR3 has 14 amino acids. Trimming removed 3 bases at V and 4 bases at J, with 9 bases between. CDR3: CASSITRATGELFF. The CDR3, as DNA: TGTGCCAGTAGTATCACCAGGGCCACCGGGGAGCTGTTTTTT.

This chain uses TRBV5-8 with TRBJ1-4, with 7 bases lining up with TRBD1. The CDR3 runs to 14 residues. Germline lookup yields CDR1 SGHTS and CDR2 YDEGEE. The V and J ends lost 5 bases and 4 bases, in that order; junction bases with no gene match: 5. CDR3 sequence: CASSPGQINEKLFF. The CDR3 DNA is TGTGCCAGCAGTCCGGGACAGATTAATGAAAAACTGTTTTTT.

This clone was observed once. This chain connects TRBV19 to TRBJ1-2, with a tentative D call TRBD1 (6 bases). The CDR3 runs to 16 residues. The V and J ends lost 0 bases and 3 bases respectively, with 14 bases between them. The germline V gene has CDR1 LNHDA and CDR2 SQIVND (reference sequence). In nucleotides, the CDR3 is TGTGCCAGTAGTATAGACCCTCCGACAGGCCACTATGGCTACACCTTC. It yields the protein CASSIDPPTGHYGYTF. The full variable domain, in which reference TRBV19 and TRBJ1-2 provide the parts outside the CDR3, is DGGITQSPKYLFRKEGQNVTLSCEQNLNHDAMYWYRQDPGQGLRLIYYSQIVNDFQKGDIAEGYSVSREKKESFPLTVTSAQKNPTAFYLCASSIDPPTGHYGYTFGSGTRLTVV.

V gene TRBV19 combines with J gene TRBJ2-1, with 9 bases aligning to TRBD2. This CDR3 is built from 15 residues. V dropped 5 bases and J dropped 3; count of bases not matched to a gene: 5. Germline loops: CDR1 LNHDA, CDR2 SQIVND (reference sequence). CDR3 nucleotides: TGTGCCAGTAGTCCGCGGGGGGGGAGCTACAATGAGCAGTTCTTC. The encoded protein is CASSPRGGSYNEQFF.

V and J are TRBV7-7 and TRBJ2-2, with D perhaps matching TRBD2 (7 bases). V was shortened by 3 bases and J by 6 bases, with 17 bases between the two germline ends. The CDR3 has 16 residues. The V gene's germline CDR1 is SSHAT and CDR2 FNYEAQ (reference sequence). The CDR3: CASSLSVQGGAGELFF. CDR3 DNA: TGTGCCAGCAGCTTGTCCGTACAGGGAGGGGCCGGGGAGCTGTTTTTT.

The V and J genes are TRBV5-1 and TRBJ1-1; D remains unclear. V lost 1 base and J lost 1, with 5 bases in between. The CDR3 is 13 amino acids. Germline V gene data show CDR1 as SGHRS and CDR2 as YFSETQ. CDR3 sequence (DNA): TGCGCCAGCAGCTTGAAACAGAACACTGAAGCTTTCTTT. As protein: CASSLKQNTEAFF.

The rearrangement links TRBV2 to TRBJ2-3, with no clear D. CDR1 and CDR2 from the germline V gene are SNHLY and FYNNEI. Trimming removed 11 bases at V and 2 bases at J, with 11 bases between. The CDR3 runs 12 residues. CDR3 protein: CAGSADTDTQYF. DNA for the CDR3: TGTGCCGGGTCGGCGGACACAGATACGCAGTATTTT.

The V gene is TRBV7-8, the J gene TRBJ2-1, with a possible D match to TRBD2 (6 bases). The CDR3 has 15 amino acids. V shed 3 bases and J shed 7 bases, with 16 bases lying between them. Germline V CDR1 and CDR2: SGHVS, FQNEAQ. CDR3 in amino acids: CASSLPDGGRNEQFF. In DNA form, the CDR3 reads TGTGCCAGCAGCTTGCCCGATGGAGGGAGGAATGAGCAGTTCTTC.

This clone has just one count. The rearrangement links TRBV30 to TRBJ2-1, with D possibly matching TRBD1 (6 bases). The germline gives CDR1 GTSNPN, CDR2 SVGIG (reference sequence). The CDR3 totals 14 residues. Trimming removed 1 base at V and 7 bases at J, with 14 bases between. In DNA form, the CDR3 reads TGTGCCTGGAGTGAGGGGGTAGTCATGAATGAGCAGTTCTTC. Amino acid sequence: CAWSEGVVMNEQFF.

The rearrangement uses TRBV29-1 and TRBJ2-7, with 9 bases that match TRBD2. CDR1 is SQVTM, CDR2 ANQGSEA, per germline. V gave up 4 bases and J gave up 6 bases; unmatched junction bases: 7. CDR3 length: 13 amino acids. The CDR3 DNA reads TGCAGCGTTGTTTTAGCGGGAGTTCTCGAGCAGTACTTC. Its protein product is CSVVLAGVLEQYF.

The rearrangement links TRBV6-6 to TRBJ1-4; maybe TRBD1 (5 bases). The V gene lost 8 bases and the J gene lost 6 bases, with 10 bases spanning the gap. Germline CDR1 reads MNHNY; CDR2 reads SVGAGI (reference sequence). The CDR3 has 12 residues. Here the CDR3 reads CASGAVDEKLFF. CDR3 bases: TGTGCCAGCGGGGCCGTCGATGAAAAACTGTTTTTT.

V is TRBV29-1 and J is TRBJ1-4; maybe TRBD1 (6 bases). V lost 7 bases and J lost 8, with 17 bases in between. Germline loops: CDR1 SQVTM, CDR2 ANQGSEA. The CDR3 runs 13 residues. The CDR3 is CSAWTAKREKLFF. Here the CDR3 DNA reads TGCAGCGCCTGGACAGCAAAGAGAGAAAAACTGTTTTTT.

In this sample, this clone turned up once. The rearrangement joins TRBV4-3 to TRBJ2-3; no firm D call. CDR1 and CDR2 (germline): LGHNA, YSLEER. The CDR3 covers 16 residues. V was trimmed by 0 bases and J by 0 bases, leaving 10 bases between them. The CDR3 protein is CASSQEAIYSTDTQYF. The DNA of the CDR3 is TGCGCCAGCAGCCAAGAAGCAATTTATAGCACAGATACGCAGTATTTT.

This clone was seen more than once but under ten times. V is TRBV25-1 and J is TRBJ1-1; 8 bases are a match to TRBD1. CDR3 length: 14 amino acids. V was pared by 6 bases and J by 5 bases, with 8 bases of the junction left unmatched. Germline V CDR1 and CDR2: MGHDK, SYGVNS. The CDR3: CASSLQGVKTEAFF. In DNA form, the CDR3 reads TGTGCCAGCAGCTTACAGGGGGTAAAGACTGAAGCTTTCTTT.

This chain links TRBV4-1 with TRBJ1-6, with 7 bases matching TRBD1. CDR3 length: 20 amino acids. Trimming removed 0 bases from V and 6 bases from J; junction bases left unmatched: 17. Germline CDR1 reads MGHRA; CDR2 reads YSYEKL. CDR3 sequence: CASSQDRLTGTHRRNSPLHF. The DNA for the CDR3 is TGCGCCAGCAGCCAAGATCGTTTGACAGGGACACACCGACGTAATTCACCCCTCCACTTT.